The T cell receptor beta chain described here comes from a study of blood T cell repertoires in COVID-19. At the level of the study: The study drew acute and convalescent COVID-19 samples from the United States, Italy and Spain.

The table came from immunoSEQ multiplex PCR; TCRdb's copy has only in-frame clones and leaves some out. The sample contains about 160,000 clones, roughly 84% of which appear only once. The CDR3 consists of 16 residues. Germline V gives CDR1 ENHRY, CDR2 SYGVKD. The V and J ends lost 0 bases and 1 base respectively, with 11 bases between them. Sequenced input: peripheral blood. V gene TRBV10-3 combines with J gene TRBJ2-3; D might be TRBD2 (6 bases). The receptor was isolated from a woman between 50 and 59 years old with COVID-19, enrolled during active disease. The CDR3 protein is CAISESERAGTDTQYF. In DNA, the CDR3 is TGTGCCATCAGTGAGTCAGAGCGGGCCGGCACAGATACGCAGTATTTT.